This is a list of T cell receptor beta chains from one sample in a study of OX40 agonist ivuxolimab in advanced cancers. Libraries were prepared by immunoSEQ multiplex PCR; TCRdb keeps only in-frame clonotypes and omits some of them. The sample yields around 90,000 clones, 80% to 95% seen once. The sequencing used CD4+ or CD8+ T cells sorted from blood, collected in a trial of the OX40 agonist ivuxolimab. The receptor source for this set is an adult with an advanced solid tumor such as melanoma, head and neck, liver or kidney cancer. The CDR3 runs from the conserved cysteine through the conserved F or W. D genes are given only for firm matches.

D gene: TRBD1
J gene: TRBJ1-5
V gene: TRBV19
CDR3 DNA: TGTGCCAGTAAACCTGACAGGGTTCGAAAGCAGCCCCAGCATTTT
CDR3 protein: CASKPDRVRKQPQHF

D gene: .
J gene: TRBJ2-5
V gene: TRBV6-5
CDR3 DNA: TGTGCCAGCAGTTTCACAGGAGGCGCCCAGTACTTC
CDR3 protein: CASSFTGGAQYF

D gene: .
J gene: TRBJ1-3
V gene: TRBV2
CDR3 DNA: TGTGCCAGCAGGGGAGTACGGAGAAACACCATATATTTT
CDR3 protein: CASRGVRRNTIYF

D gene: TRBD2
J gene: TRBJ2-1
V gene: TRBV7-3
CDR3 DNA: TGTGCCAGCAGCTTAAGGGGGACTAGCGGGATGAATGAGCAGTTCTTC
CDR3 protein: CASSLRGTSGMNEQFF

D gene: .
J gene: TRBJ2-7
V gene: TRBV28
CDR3 DNA: TGTGCCAGCAGTTCGCAGGGGGACTGGAGGCCTCCCTTC
CDR3 protein: CASSSQGDWRPPF

D gene: TRBD1
J gene: TRBJ1-4
V gene: TRBV30
CDR3 DNA: TGTGCCTGGAGTGTCGCGTTAGGGGGCTTGGGCGAAAAACTGTTTTTT
CDR3 protein: CAWSVALGGLGEKLFF

D gene: TRBD2
J gene: TRBJ2-1
V gene: TRBV18
CDR3 DNA: TGTGCCAGCTCACAACTAGCGGATAACAATGAGCAGTTCTTC
CDR3 protein: CASSQLADNNEQFF

D gene: TRBD1
J gene: TRBJ1-2
V gene: TRBV6-5
CDR3 DNA: TGTGCCAGCAGTTACTCGACAGGGGTAGGAGGCTACACCTTC
CDR3 protein: CASSYSTGVGGYTF

D gene: .
J gene: TRBJ2-3
V gene: TRBV14
CDR3 DNA: TGTGCCAGCAGCCCGCGGAGGGGGACAGATACGCAGTATTTT
CDR3 protein: CASSPRRGTDTQYF

D gene: .
J gene: TRBJ2-7
V gene: TRBV11-2
CDR3 DNA: TGTGCCAGCAGCTTAGCGACGGGGACCTACGAGCAGTACTTC
CDR3 protein: CASSLATGTYEQYF

D gene: .
J gene: TRBJ1-2
V gene: TRBV7-9
CDR3 DNA: TGTGCCAGCAGCCACCGATCGCTAGGGACCGGATTTAATGGCTACACCTTC
CDR3 protein: CASSHRSLGTGFNGYTF